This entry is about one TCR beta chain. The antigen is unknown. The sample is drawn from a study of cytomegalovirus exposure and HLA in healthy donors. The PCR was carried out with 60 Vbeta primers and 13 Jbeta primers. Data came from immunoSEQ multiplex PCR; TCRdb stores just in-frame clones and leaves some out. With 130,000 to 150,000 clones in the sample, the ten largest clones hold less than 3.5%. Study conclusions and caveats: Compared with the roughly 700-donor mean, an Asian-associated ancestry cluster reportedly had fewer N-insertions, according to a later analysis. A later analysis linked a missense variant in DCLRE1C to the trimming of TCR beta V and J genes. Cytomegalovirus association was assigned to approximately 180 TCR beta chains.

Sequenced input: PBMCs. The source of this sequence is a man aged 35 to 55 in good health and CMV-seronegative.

The CDR3 nucleotides read TGTGCCAGCAGTGAAGGGACTAGCGGCTCCTACGAGCAGTACTTC. Its protein product is CASSEGTSGSYEQYF. The chain joins TRBV6-1 to TRBJ2-7, with 10 nucleotides matching TRBD2. The V gene's germline CDR1 is MNHNS and CDR2 SASEGT. This CDR3 region has 15 residues. V was pared by 1 base and J by 0 bases, with 0 bases of the junction left unmatched.